The entry that follows covers one TCR beta chain sequence. The antigen remains undetermined. The data were taken from a study of T cells after yellow fever vaccination. The authors made TCR cDNA by 5'RACE template switching, adding a universal primer site and UMIs. TCRdb re-called the 5' RACE reads with MiXCR, one entry per CDR3 protein. Here the sample spans about 360,000 distinct CDR3 sequences, 6.2% being singletons. Broader study findings: Researchers noted that a small share of clonotypes showed up in both CD4 and CD8 compartments. The study found a weaker secondary response that peaked faster, day 5 versus 15.

The CDR3 is made up of 15 amino acids. Trimming shortened V by 2 bases and J by 3 bases, and 12 bases separated the two germline ends. Germline loops: CDR1 SGHTA, CDR2 FQGNSA. This clonotype originated in a man under 40 who received the YFV17D yellow fever vaccine. The chain combines TRBV7-2 with TRBJ2-3; D unresolved. Source: PBMCs, taken 5 days after the yellow fever booster vaccination. The chain's CDR3 is CASSLWVVGTDTQYF. The CDR3, as DNA: TGTGCCAGCAGCTTATGGGTGGTGGGAACAGATACGCAGTATTTT.